This T cell receptor (beta chain) was identified in a study of beta chain features in type 1 diabetes (dated by TCRdb to 2017 to 2018). Background for the entire study: Mean age, gender distribution, total cell number and subset yield did not differ between patients and healthy donors. Regulatory and stem cell-like memory subsets were isolated from only 8 patients and about eight healthy donors, whereas naive and central memory subsets came from all 30 or so donors. In the study, recently diagnosed type 1 diabetes patients and matched healthy donors were compared on the TCRB repertoires of their sorted circulating CD4+ T cell subsets. A total of around 110,000,000 sorted cells were examined across all samples, and a strong correlation was observed between cell number per subset and RNA yield. Beyond this particular receptor, the publication reports: Sequencing cDNA rather than genomic DNA could over-represent highly expressing activated cells, although activation and CD3 levels did not differ between groups. The naive, central memory and regulatory TCRB repertoires appeared to resemble one another more closely among patients than among healthy donors. At VDJ recombination sites, patients with type 1 diabetes made fewer insertions and deleted more nucleotides, a pattern implying thymic rearrangement abnormalities. PCR might favor shorter templates, but patient and control samples were amplified and corrected together, so any skew would affect both groups equally. Only small numbers of individuals were included in the HLA sub-analyses, which left unresolved whether HLA type had any influence on TCRB rearrangement. Type 1 diabetes patients showed a moderate but significant shortening of TCRB CDR3 length in all four CD4+ subsets.

A single peripheral blood draw of about 120 mL on average was collected from each donor into heparinised tubes. Naive, central memory, regulatory and stem cell-like memory CD4+ T cells were sorted on a BD FACSAria II using a panel including CD45RO, CCR7, CD25, CD127, CD95 and CD27. All sorted populations exceeded 95% purity. PBMCs were isolated immediately by Lymphoprep density gradient centrifugation and stained directly without culture. Samples were stained and sorted in pairs, with one healthy donor and one patient per experiment, so that batch effects were minimized. All of the isolated RNA was reverse transcribed with the High Capacity cDNA Reverse Transcription Kit, so expressed TCRB transcripts were sequenced. Deep immunoSEQ sequencing was performed on naive, central memory and regulatory T cell samples, with an average of roughly 3.6 million total reads per sample. Sorted cells were lysed in RLT buffer, and RNA was extracted using DNase-treated RNeasy Micro or Mini kits according to cell number. To prevent cross-contamination, each cell subset was processed individually, whereas patient and healthy donor samples were processed jointly. The immunoSEQ multiplex PCR was used to amplify TCRB sequences from cDNA, generating 87-bp fragments that spanned the CDR3 region. Amplicons were sequenced on the Illumina HiSeq platform. The authors processed their data as follows. PCR bias was corrected computationally using synthetic template baselines, and reads within Hamming distance 2 were collapsed, with unmergeable singletons discarded. By aligning reads against IMGT, V, D and J genes, CDR3 length, and insertions or deletions at six rearrangement sites were assigned. Within each subset, clonotype counts were normalized to the number of sorted cells before true diversity and Gini coefficients were calculated with the tcR R package. The overlap coefficient, calculated on TCRB nucleotide sequences, was used to quantify repertoire sharing. Drawn from immuneACCESS, this table holds only the in-frame rearrangements with V and J called that TCRdb kept. Clones are partly lost; checked studies trace under half to an unresolved V gene and leave the rest unexplained. That table furnishes V, J and clone size, whereas the DNA furnished D and trimming. The sample profile shows roughly 180,000 clones; about 13% of them were found once. Clones ranked in the top ten supply 0.62% of the sample.

Worth noting for this clone: Its antigen target is currently unknown. Per-base qualities were not stored, and no clone one base away is much larger.

From the cysteine through the phenylalanine, the CDR3 covers 14 amino acids. The retained sequence is limited to the CDR3, 42 bases, with the frame set at the first base. From the germline V gene, CDR1 is SGHVS and CDR2 is FQNEAQ. Trimming removed 2 bases from V and 2 bases from J, leaving 9 bases between the germline ends. The source is a woman between 18 and 29 years old in good health. The receptor chain draws on TRBV7-8 and TRBJ1-2, with a tentative D gene TRBD1 over 5 matching bases. The specimen was central memory CD4+ T cells from blood. The nucleotide sequence is given as TGTGCCAGCAGCTTAATGGAGGGGAACTATGGCTACACCTTC. It encodes CASSLMEGNYGYTF. Outside the CDR3, residues come from the reference TRBV7-8 and TRBJ1-2 proteins, so the full variable domain is: GAGVSQSPRYKVAKRGQDVALRCDPISGHVSLFWYQQALGQGPEFLTYFQNEAQLDKSGLPSDRFFAERPEGSVSTLKIQRTQQEDSAVYLCASSLMEGNYGYTFGSGTRLTVV.